Following are 2 T cell receptor beta chains from one sample sequenced in a study of blood T cell repertoires in COVID-19. Generated by immunoSEQ multiplex PCR, the TCRdb table keeps only in-frame clones and is missing some. The table lists approximately 120,000 clones, 80% to 95% of them singletons. The sequencing sample was made of peripheral blood. These receptors originate from a man in his forties or fifties with COVID-19, enrolled during active disease.

The chain employs TRBV7-3 and TRBJ2-3; TRBD2 agrees at 8 bases. Germline V CDR1 and CDR2: SGHTA, FQGTGA. The length of the CDR3 is 15 residues. Trimming cost V 5 bases and J 3 bases; bases outside gene matches: 7. CDR3 sequence reads: CASSPGGGPTDTQYF. In nucleotides, the CDR3 is TGTGCCAGCAGCCCGGGGGGGGGCCCAACAGATACGCAGTATTTT.

The chain joins TRBV4-3 to TRBJ2-5, with 7 bases identical to TRBD1. Germline V gives CDR1 LGHNA, CDR2 YSLEER. The CDR3 covers 18 residues. Trimming removed 3 bases from V and 5 bases from J; junction bases left unmatched: 18. The CDR3 DNA reads TGCGCCAGCAGCCAGGGGACCGGGACAGATCTTTCCGGGGAGACCCAGTACTTC. Encoded protein: CASSQGTGTDLSGETQYF.